The 30 T cell receptor beta chains below were found in one sample sequenced in a study of OX40 agonist ivuxolimab in advanced cancers. Assay: immunoSEQ multiplex PCR; the TCRdb copy retains only in-frame clones and omits some. Here the sample spans about 150,000 clones, roughly 94% being singletons. Sequencing was performed on CD4+ or CD8+ T cells sorted from blood, taken in a trial of the OX40 agonist ivuxolimab. Every receptor here comes from an adult with an advanced solid tumor such as melanoma, head and neck, liver or kidney cancer.

The chain joins TRBV7-2 to TRBJ1-1; the D gene is possibly TRBD1 (5 bases). V was shortened by 2 bases and J by 3 bases, with 10 bases between the two germline ends. The CDR3 is made up of 14 amino acids. Per germline, CDR1 SGHTA and CDR2 FQGNSA. The CDR3 sequence: CASSLKGYDTEAFF. CDR3 in DNA: TGTGCCAGCAGCTTAAAGGGGTACGACACTGAAGCTTTCTTT.

The rearrangement links TRBV4-3 to TRBJ2-7; D perhaps matches TRBD1 (5 bases). This CDR3 contains 14 residues. Germline V gives CDR1 LGHNA, CDR2 YSLEER. Trimming cost V 0 bases and J 9 bases, with 15 bases left between them. The CDR3 DNA reads TGCGCCAGCAGCCAAGATCTTCCCACAGGATGGCAGTACTTC. Its translation is CASSQDLPTGWQYF.

The J gene is TRBJ1-3, the V gene TRBV5-1; TRBD1 agrees at 8 bases. From germline, CDR1 is SGHRS and CDR2 YFSETQ. V trimming: 0 bases; J trimming: 1 base; junction bases outside the gene matches: 3. The CDR3 is 16 residues long. The CDR3 region has the DNA TGCGCCAGCAGCTTGGGGCAGGGGGCTTCTGGAAACACCATATATTTT. Protein product: CASSLGQGASGNTIYF.

This clone was counted only a few times. The V gene is TRBV4-3, the J gene TRBJ1-6; tentatively, D is TRBD1 (5 bases). CDR1 is LGHNA, CDR2 YSLEER, per germline. There are 13 residues in the CDR3. Trimming left V 6 bases short and J 6 bases short, with 9 bases between. The DNA for the CDR3 is TGCGCCAGCAGGAGACAGTCTAATTCACCCCTCCACTTT. It specifies CASRRQSNSPLHF.

The rearrangement uses TRBV10-3 and TRBJ2-1, with TRBD2 matching 13 bases. V lost 6 bases to trimming and J lost 3 bases; unmatched junction nucleotides: 17. The CDR3 extends over 20 amino acids. Germline V gene sequence: CDR1 ENHRY, CDR2 SYGVKD. The CDR3 sequence: CAISPGYGTSGTGFYNEQFF. The CDR3 nucleotides are TGTGCCATCAGCCCGGGGTACGGGACTAGCGGGACCGGTTTCTACAATGAGCAGTTCTTC.

Notes on this clone: This same CDR3 is encoded by further DNA sequences in the sample. The J gene is TRBJ2-3, the V gene TRBV5-4; 10 positions match TRBD2. V shed 4 bases, J shed 4 bases, and the junction held 9 bases outside the gene matches. CDR1 and CDR2 from the germline V gene are SGHNT and YYREEE (reference sequence). CDR3 length: 16 amino acids. As DNA, the CDR3 is TGTGCCAGCAGCGGAAGTCTAGCGGGGGCCGCAGATACGCAGTATTTT. Its translation is CASSGSLAGAADTQYF.

A note on this clone: Other DNA sequences of this sample code for an identical CDR3. The rearrangement links TRBV6-5 to TRBJ2-7; D tentatively fits TRBD1 or TRBD2 (5 bases each). V was shortened by 6 bases and J by 5 bases, with 20 bases between the two germline ends. The germline CDR1 and CDR2 sequences are MNHEY and SVGAGI. This CDR3 is built from 15 residues. This CDR3 reads CASSRDRRGDHEQYF. Written as DNA, the CDR3 is TGTGCCAGCAGCAGAGACAGAAGAGGGGACCACGAGCAGTACTTC.

The rearrangement joins TRBV5-1 to TRBJ2-5; 9 nucleotides line up with TRBD2. The CDR3 has 16 amino acids. Losses at the gene ends were 0 bases for V and 5 bases for J; bases not matched to a gene: 8. The germline CDR1 and CDR2 sequences are SGHRS and YFSETQ. CDR3 coding DNA: TGCGCCAGCAGCTTGGGTAGCGGGGGATCTGAGGAGACCCAGTACTTC. Translation: CASSLGSGGSEETQYF.

The chain carries TRBV10-3 and TRBJ1-1; 11 bases agree with TRBD1. CDR1 and CDR2 from the germline V gene are ENHRY and SYGVKD. Losses at the gene ends were 4 bases for V and 0 bases for J; bases not matched to a gene: 7. The CDR3 has 17 residues. For the CDR3, the DNA is TGTGCCATCAGTGCCGGGACAGGGGGTTTCATGAACACTGAAGCTTTCTTT. It encodes CAISAGTGGFMNTEAFF.

This chain links TRBV18 with TRBJ2-1; perhaps TRBD2 as D (7 bases). The germline V gene encodes CDR1 KGHSH and CDR2 LQKENI. V was pared by 2 bases and J by 6 bases, with 17 bases between. The CDR3 totals 16 residues. The CDR3 here is CASSPRGGGPTNEQFF. The CDR3, as DNA: TGTGCCAGCTCACCAAGGGGGGGCGGCCCCACCAATGAGCAGTTCTTC.

V and J are TRBV7-9 and TRBJ1-2; possible D gene TRBD1, 6 bases. The V gene lost 5 bases and the J gene lost 1 base, with 20 bases spanning the gap. CDR3 length: 17 residues. CDR1 and CDR2 (germline): SEHNR, FQNEAQ (reference sequence). The CDR3 nucleotides read TGTGCCAGCAGCCCCAGGGGCGTCACTCAACTTAACTATGGCTACACCTTC. This gives the protein CASSPRGVTQLNYGYTF.

This chain uses TRBV25-1 with TRBJ2-7, with a tentative D call TRBD1 (8 bases). The CDR3 is 16 amino acids. V lost 1 base and J lost 2, with 15 bases in between. Germline V gene sequence: CDR1 MGHDK, CDR2 SYGVNS. The CDR3 nucleotides read TGTGCCAGCAGTGAATGGGGGGGGACAGGCGCCTACGAGCAGTACTTC. It specifies CASSEWGGTGAYEQYF.

The chain combines TRBV19 with TRBJ1-5, with D perhaps matching TRBD1 (5 bases). Germline loops: CDR1 LNHDA, CDR2 SQIVND (reference sequence). The CDR3 loop spans 15 amino acids. Trimming took 3 bases from V and 1 from J, leaving 10 bases between them. The CDR3 region has the DNA TGTGCCAGTAGTATTATGGCAGGGAGCAATCAGCCCCAGCATTTT. Its protein product is CASSIMAGSNQPQHF.

The chain uses TRBV9 and TRBJ2-3, with 10 nucleotides matching TRBD1. With V trimmed by 3 bases and J by 3 bases, 4 bases remained unmatched. CDR1 is SGDLS, CDR2 YYNGEE, per germline. There are 15 residues in the CDR3. Here the CDR3 DNA reads TGTGCCAGCAGCGCCCGACAGGGGGCAACAGATACGCAGTATTTT. Its translation: CASSARQGATDTQYF. The complete variable domain, with remaining parts taken from reference TRBV9 and TRBJ2-3, reads DSGVTQTPKHLITATGQRVTLRCSPRSGDLSVYWYQQSLDQGLQFLIQYYNGEERAKGNILERFSAQQFPDLHSELNLSSLELGDSALYFCASSARQGATDTQYFGPGTRLTVL.

V gene TRBV11-2 combines with J gene TRBJ2-7, with 7 bases identical to TRBD1. Per germline, CDR1 SGHAT and CDR2 FQNNGV. Trimming took 0 bases from V and 3 from J; bases not matched to a gene: 8. This CDR3 is 16 amino acids long. The CDR3 reads CASSLDSLYRGYEQYF. The CDR3 bases are TGTGCCAGCAGCTTAGATTCACTGTACAGGGGCTACGAGCAGTACTTC.

V gene TRBV7-7 combines with J gene TRBJ2-5; D possibly uses TRBD1 or TRBD2 (7 bases each). V lost 7 bases, J lost 7 bases, and 19 bases lay in between. Germline loops: CDR1 SSHAT, CDR2 FNYEAQ (reference sequence). The length of the CDR3 is 14 residues. The CDR3 DNA follows: TGTGCCAGCACCTTGGGAGGGGGCGAAGGGACCCAGTACTTC. It encodes CASTLGGGEGTQYF.

The V gene is TRBV19, the J gene TRBJ2-2; 15 bases map to TRBD2. CDR3 size: 16 residues. Germline CDR1 is LNHDA and CDR2 is SQIVND (reference sequence). J was trimmed by 6 bases and V by 5 bases; bases with no gene match: 4. The DNA of the CDR3 is TGTGCCAGTAGTCCAAGGACTAGCGGGGGGGCCGGGGAGCTGTTTTTT. This encodes CASSPRTSGGAGELFF.

This chain links TRBV19 with TRBJ1-1; D not certain. Trimming took 3 bases from V and 1 from J, leaving 6 bases between them. Germline CDR1 reads LNHDA; CDR2 reads SQIVND (reference sequence). There are 13 residues in the CDR3. The CDR3 DNA reads TGTGCCAGTAGTATCTTAAGGAACACTGAAGCTTTCTTT. Protein: CASSILRNTEAFF.

V usage is TRBV5-6 and J usage is TRBJ2-7; D gene unclear. With 4 bases removed from V and 7 bases from J, the gap between germline ends came to 15 bases. The germline gives CDR1 SGHDT, CDR2 YYEEEE. This CDR3 comprises 13 residues. The CDR3 DNA follows: TGTGCCAGCAGCGTGGTGGACGTGGGAGAGCAGTACTTC. It codes for CASSVVDVGEQYF.

V and J are TRBV4-3 and TRBJ2-7; D ambiguous. V shed 0 bases and J shed 4 bases, with 13 bases lying between them. The V gene's germline CDR1 is LGHNA and CDR2 YSLEER. CDR3 length equals 15 residues. For the CDR3, the DNA is TGCGCCAGCAGCCAAGATTATGGAGAGCAGTACGAGCAGTACTTC. Amino acid sequence: CASSQDYGEQYEQYF.

The chain uses TRBV28 and TRBJ2-7; D might be TRBD1 (6 bases). This CDR3 region has 14 residues. Trimming removed 2 bases at V and 4 bases at J, with 12 bases between. The germline V gene encodes CDR1 MDHEN and CDR2 SYDVKM. The CDR3 is CASSLGQWGYEQYF. The CDR3 DNA reads as TGTGCCAGCAGTTTAGGACAGTGGGGTTACGAGCAGTACTTC.

This chain uses TRBV19 with TRBJ2-7, with 10 bases lining up with TRBD2. After removal of 4 bases from V and 2 bases from J, the junction contained 11 bases not matched to a gene. CDR1 is LNHDA and CDR2 is SQIVND in the germline V gene (reference sequence). The CDR3 length is 17 residues. CDR3 DNA sequence: TGTGCCAGTAGTAGACTAGCGGGCCGGACCTATGCCTACGAGCAGTACTTC. It is translated as CASSRLAGRTYAYEQYF.

The CDR3 loop is CASSFKPGTGGVVGYTF. The CDR3 DNA is TGTGCCAGCAGCTTCAAACCCGGGACAGGGGGAGTAGTTGGCTACACCTTC. V and J are TRBV7-9 and TRBJ1-2; the match to TRBD1 covers 11 bases. This CDR3 spans 17 amino acids. From germline, CDR1 is SEHNR and CDR2 FQNEAQ (reference sequence). V dropped 3 bases and J dropped 7; count of bases not matched to a gene: 13.

The chain employs TRBV27 and TRBJ2-7; TRBD1 might be the D (6 bases). CDR1 and CDR2 from the germline V gene are MNHEY and SMNVEV (reference sequence). This CDR3 has 15 amino acids. Trimming left V 1 base short and J 3 bases short, with 13 bases between. CDR3 DNA sequence: TGTGCCAGCAGTTTATACCCAACAGGGTTCTACGAGCAGTACTTC. It translates to CASSLYPTGFYEQYF.

The chain links TRBV4-3 to TRBJ1-6; D call uncertain. CDR1 LGHNA and CDR2 YSLEER come from the germline V gene. V lost 0 bases, J lost 7 bases, and 10 bases lay in between. The CDR3 is 15 amino acids. The CDR3 reads CASSQDAGGNSPLHF. The CDR3 bases are TGCGCCAGCAGCCAAGATGCGGGTGGGAATTCACCCCTCCACTTT.

This chain joins TRBV9 and TRBJ2-3; D is perhaps TRBD1 (6 bases). Trimming stripped 3 bases from V and 3 bases from J, with 11 bases between. Per germline, CDR1 SGDLS and CDR2 YYNGEE. CDR3 length: 14 residues. For the CDR3, the DNA is TGTGCCAGCAGCGAACATCAGGGGACAGATACGCAGTATTTT. Translation gives CASSEHQGTDTQYF. The full variable domain, rest sourced from reference TRBV9 and TRBJ2-3, is DSGVTQTPKHLITATGQRVTLRCSPRSGDLSVYWYQQSLDQGLQFLIQYYNGEERAKGNILERFSAQQFPDLHSELNLSSLELGDSALYFCASSEHQGTDTQYFGPGTRLTVL.

This sequence joins TRBV28 and TRBJ2-7; 12 bases are shared with TRBD2. Germline V lookup: CDR1 MDHEN, CDR2 SYDVKM. The CDR3 covers 17 residues. V gave up 5 bases and J gave up 2 bases; unmatched junction bases: 10. The CDR3 region is CASSPPSPSGRAYEQYF. CDR3 nucleotide sequence: TGTGCCAGCAGTCCCCCTTCGCCTAGCGGGAGGGCCTACGAGCAGTACTTC.

The gene calls are TRBV5-5 and TRBJ2-1; TRBD2 matches at 7 bases. The CDR3 is 16 amino acids. Looked up from germline, CDR1 is SGHKS and CDR2 is YYEKEE (reference sequence). Unmatched junction bases numbered 4, after V lost 1 base and J lost 0 bases. The DNA for the CDR3 is TGTGCCAGCAGCTTGTTGACGGGGGGCTCCTACAATGAGCAGTTCTTC. Protein sequence: CASSLLTGGSYNEQFF.

The chain's CDR3 is CASSLGSGSGQETQYF. DNA for the CDR3: TGTGCCAGCAGCTTAGGTTCCGGGAGTGGCCAAGAGACCCAGTACTTC. The genes are TRBV7-9 and TRBJ2-5, with a weak D call TRBD2 (6 bases). The length of the CDR3 is 16 residues. Germline V gene data show CDR1 as SEHNR and CDR2 as FQNEAQ (reference sequence). Trimming stripped 1 base from V and 1 base from J, with 13 bases between.

This sequence joins TRBV4-3 and TRBJ1-6; no definite D call. The CDR3 length is 14 residues. Looked up from germline, CDR1 is LGHNA and CDR2 is YSLEER. Trimming left V 3 bases short and J 4 bases short, with 7 bases between. The CDR3 region is CASSQDRYNSPLHF. The CDR3 DNA reads TGCGCCAGCAGCCAGGACCGGTATAATTCACCCCTCCACTTT.